Below, 20 T cell receptor beta chains from the same sample are listed, as sequenced in a study of shared clonotypes between healthy human individuals (dated by TCRdb to 2018 to 2020). Library preparation was by the immunoSEQ multiplex PCR assay. The table comes from immuneACCESS by way of TCRdb, which keeps in-frame sequences with V and J called. Part of the clones is missing from these tables; in studies checked, under half for an unresolved V gene and the rest for unknown reasons. For this sample the table gives approximately 1,500,000 clones, of which 98% were detected only once. Jointly, the top ten make up roughly 0.45% of the sample. The specimen sequenced was naive CD4+ T cells sorted from blood. The cell subset or site label, read with the paper, signifies: CD45RA+ positively selected. The receptors stem from a man aged 25 to 45 in good health.

The chain recombines TRBV6-5 with TRBJ2-5, with TRBD2 matching 9 bases. The germline V gene has CDR1 MNHEY and CDR2 SVGAGI. With V trimmed by 2 bases and J by 4 bases, 8 bases remained unmatched. The CDR3 runs to 16 residues. DNA of the CDR3: TGTGCCAGCAGTTACCAGTTAGCGGGAGTGGGAGAGACCCAGTACTTC. This codes for CASSYQLAGVGETQYF.

The J gene is TRBJ2-5, the V gene TRBV10-2; D possibly matches TRBD1 or TRBD2 (5 bases each). V shed 0 bases and J shed 5 bases, with 13 bases lying between them. Germline V CDR1 and CDR2: WSHSY, SAAADI. The length of the CDR3 is 15 residues. DNA for the CDR3: TGCGCCAGCAGTGAGTCGACCGGGGCAGGGGAGACCCAGTACTTC. Amino acids: CASSESTGAGETQYF.

The genes are TRBV10-3 and TRBJ2-7; TRBD1 agrees at 8 bases. The CDR3 is made up of 15 amino acids. The J segment lost 6 bases and the V segment lost 0 bases, leaving 7 bases of the junction unmatched. Germline CDR1 is ENHRY and CDR2 is SYGVKD. Written as DNA, the CDR3 is TGTGCCATCAGTGAGTCGAGGCAGGGGGCGGGCGAGCAGTACTTC. It translates to CAISESRQGAGEQYF.

V and J are TRBV7-6 and TRBJ2-2, with D perhaps being TRBD1 or TRBD2 (5 bases each). CDR3 length equals 16 residues. In germline, CDR1 is SGHVS, CDR2 FNYEAQ. The V gene lost 11 bases and the J gene lost 0 bases, with 19 bases spanning the gap. CDR3 in amino acids: CAVLGENTPNTGELFF. The CDR3 coding sequence is TGTGCCGTATTGGGGGAGAATACCCCGAACACCGGGGAGCTGTTTTTT.

The J gene is TRBJ2-7, the V gene TRBV9; D is unclear. Germline CDR1 and CDR2: SGDLS and YYNGEE. This CDR3 contains 14 residues. V lost 1 base and J lost 1, with 9 bases in between. CDR3 residues: CASSVSSTSYEQYF. CDR3 nucleotide sequence: TGTGCCAGCAGCGTATCGTCTACATCCTACGAGCAGTACTTC.

There are a few counts of this clone. The chain uses TRBV28 and TRBJ2-7, with D possibly being TRBD2 (6 bases). Trimming took 7 bases from V and 2 from J, leaving 15 bases between them. The CDR3 extends over 14 amino acids. Germline-derived CDR1 and CDR2 are MDHEN and SYDVKM. The CDR3 coding sequence is TGTGCCAGCAACCATGGAGGGGCACCCTACGAGCAGTACTTC. It translates to CASNHGGAPYEQYF.

As to this clone: Other nucleotide sequences from this sample produce the same CDR3. The J gene is TRBJ1-1, the V gene TRBV28; no firm D call. Germline-derived CDR1 and CDR2 are MDHEN and SYDVKM. With 2 bases removed from V and 9 bases from J, the gap between germline ends came to 7 bases. This CDR3 is 11 amino acids long. The CDR3: CASSLGGKAFF. The CDR3 DNA reads as TGTGCCAGCAGTTTAGGTGGGAAAGCTTTCTTT.

V and J are TRBV14 and TRBJ2-1; D remains unclear. The CDR3 sequence is 15 residues long. Trimming stripped 3 bases from V and 2 bases from J, with 11 bases between. CDR1 is SGHDN and CDR2 is FVKESK in the germline V gene. The CDR3 nucleotides read TGTGCCAGCAGCCACCGGGCCCCTCCCTACAATGAGCAGTTCTTC. Protein: CASSHRAPPYNEQFF.

V gene TRBV7-2 combines with J gene TRBJ2-3, with D unresolved. The germline V gene has CDR1 SGHTA and CDR2 FQGNSA. This CDR3 has 13 amino acids. Trimming pared 3 bases from V and 2 bases from J, leaving 6 bases between. The CDR3 DNA is TGTGCCAGCAGCTTCTTTTCCACAGATACGCAGTATTTT. Its protein product is CASSFFSTDTQYF. Drawing the rest from reference TRBV7-2 and TRBJ2-3, the complete variable domain is GAGVSQSPSNKVTEKGKDVELRCDPISGHTALYWYRQSLGQGLEFLIYFQGNSAPDKSGLPSDRFSAERTGGSVSTLTIQRTQQEDSAVYLCASSFFSTDTQYFGPGTRLTVL.

The chain joins TRBV28 to TRBJ2-2; D remains unclear. Trimming left V 10 bases short and J 0 bases short, with 9 bases between. Germline-derived CDR1 and CDR2 are MDHEN and SYDVKM. This CDR3 has 13 residues. CDR3: CATPGTNTGELFF. The CDR3 DNA is TGTGCCACCCCGGGTACGAACACCGGGGAGCTGTTTTTT.

A word on this clone: This CDR3 is also generated by other DNA sequences in the sample. The chain combines TRBV6-5 with TRBJ2-7; 13 positions match TRBD2. Germline V lookup: CDR1 MNHEY, CDR2 SVGAGI. V shed 5 bases, J shed 4 bases, and the junction held 5 bases outside the gene matches. The CDR3 is made up of 15 amino acids. For the CDR3, the DNA is TGTGCCAGCAGTCGTAGACTAGCGGGGGGATACGAGCAGTACTTC. Amino acids: CASSRRLAGGYEQYF.

This clone appeared once. This chain links TRBV6-1 with TRBJ1-2; D call uncertain. The germline CDR1 and CDR2 sequences are MNHNS and SASEGT. The CDR3 contains 11 residues. V was clipped by 2 bases and J by 4 bases, with 2 bases between them. CDR3 sequence reads: CASSELYGYTF. In DNA form, the CDR3 reads TGTGCCAGCAGTGAACTCTATGGCTACACCTTC.

V gene TRBV5-4 combines with J gene TRBJ2-3, with 9 nucleotides matching TRBD2. Germline V lookup: CDR1 SGHNT, CDR2 YYREEE (reference sequence). The ends lost 5 bases at V and 5 bases at J; junction bases unmatched: 9. The CDR3 covers 15 residues. The CDR3 sequence is CASSGREGRRDTQYF. Here the CDR3 DNA reads TGTGCCAGCAGTGGGCGGGAGGGCCGTAGAGATACGCAGTATTTT.

The chain employs TRBV13 and TRBJ2-5, with 12 bases lining up with TRBD2. Germline trimming cut 4 bases from V and 4 bases from J; bases unmatched to any gene: 7. Germline CDR1 and CDR2: PRHDT and FYEKMQ (reference sequence). The CDR3 has 16 residues. Written as DNA, the CDR3 is TGTGCCAGCAGCTCGGGACTAGCGGGCGGACTAGAGACCCAGTACTTC. This gives the protein CASSSGLAGGLETQYF.

The chain is built from TRBV27 and TRBJ1-5; tentatively, D is TRBD1 (6 bases). Looked up from germline, CDR1 is MNHEY and CDR2 is SMNVEV (reference sequence). The CDR3 loop spans 17 amino acids. Trimming removed 2 bases from V and 0 bases from J, with 14 bases in between. CDR3 amino acids: CASSLRGGIRSNQPQHF. The CDR3 bases are TGTGCCAGCAGTTTAAGGGGGGGGATTCGTAGCAATCAGCCCCAGCATTTT.

This chain links TRBV30 with TRBJ2-5, with 8 bases matching TRBD1. Germline CDR1 GTSNPN, CDR2 SVGIG (reference sequence). The CDR3 is made up of 13 amino acids. Unmatched junction bases numbered 5, after V lost 3 bases and J lost 5 bases. CDR3 sequence reads: CAWSRQGSETQYF. CDR3 sequence (DNA): TGTGCCTGGAGCCGACAGGGGTCGGAGACCCAGTACTTC.

The chain joins TRBV2 to TRBJ2-1, with D possibly being TRBD2 (5 bases). Germline V CDR1 and CDR2: SNHLY, FYNNEI. The CDR3 contains 13 residues. Trimming removed 7 bases from V and 15 bases from J, with 22 bases in between. The CDR3 loop is CASKEESGTRWFF. CDR3 nucleotides: TGTGCCAGCAAGGAGGAGAGTGGAACTAGATGGTTCTTC.

The chain recombines TRBV9 with TRBJ2-3; TRBD2 matches at 8 bases. The CDR3 consists of 18 residues. Germline V CDR1 and CDR2: SGDLS, YYNGEE. V lost 0 bases to trimming and J lost 1 base; unmatched junction nucleotides: 10. The CDR3 region is CASSVDPGGAVRTDTQYF. The CDR3 DNA reads TGTGCCAGCAGCGTAGACCCCGGGGGGGCAGTCCGCACAGATACGCAGTATTTT.

The V and J genes are TRBV6-1 and TRBJ1-2; TRBD1 is a possible D gene (6 bases). This CDR3 comprises 14 residues. Between the trimmed V and J ends, which lost 7 bases and 4 bases, there was a span of 16 bases. Looked up from germline, CDR1 is MNHNS and CDR2 is SASEGT. This CDR3 reads CASTSLRGAYGYTF. The CDR3 DNA reads TGTGCCAGCACAAGCCTCAGGGGTGCCTATGGCTACACCTTC.

The chain joins TRBV7-2 to TRBJ2-3; 7 positions match TRBD1. The CDR3 is 15 residues long. With V trimmed by 4 bases and J by 2 bases, 6 bases remained unmatched. CDR1 is SGHTA and CDR2 is FQGNSA in the germline V gene. CDR3 sequence: CASSSRTGYTDTQYF. The CDR3 nucleotides are TGTGCCAGCAGCTCGCGGACAGGTTACACAGATACGCAGTATTTT.